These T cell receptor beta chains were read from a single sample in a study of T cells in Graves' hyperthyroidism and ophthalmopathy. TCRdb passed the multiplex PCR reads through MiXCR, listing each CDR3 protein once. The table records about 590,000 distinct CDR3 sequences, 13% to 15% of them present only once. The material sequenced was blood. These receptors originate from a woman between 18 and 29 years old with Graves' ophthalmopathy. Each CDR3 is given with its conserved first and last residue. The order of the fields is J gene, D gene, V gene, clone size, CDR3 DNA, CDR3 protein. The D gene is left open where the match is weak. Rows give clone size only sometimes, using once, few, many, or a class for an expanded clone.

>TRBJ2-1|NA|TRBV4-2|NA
TGTGCCAGCAGCCAAGCTGGGACCAGCGATGAGCAGTTCTTC
CASSQAGTSDEQFF
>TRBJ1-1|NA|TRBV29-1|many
TGCAGCGCTAAAACACAGGGACTTGCGGAAGCTTTCTTT
CSAKTQGLAEAFF
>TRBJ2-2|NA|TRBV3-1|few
TGTGCCAGCAGCCAAGATCGGGCTAGCAAGTGGAATAGAGCCGGGGAGCTGTTTTTT
CASSQDRASKWNRAGELFF
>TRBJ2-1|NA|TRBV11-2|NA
TGTGCCGGCAGTCCGATTAGGGGGGTCAATGAGCAGTTCTTC
CAGSPIRGVNEQFF
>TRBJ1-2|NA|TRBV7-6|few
TGTGCCAGCAGCTTAGGTCGAACAGCAACCTCCGCGGCTATCTATGGCTACACCTTC
CASSLGRTATSAAIYGYTF
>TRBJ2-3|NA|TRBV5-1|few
TGTGACCGGGATACGGATACGCAGTATTTT
CDRDTDTQYF
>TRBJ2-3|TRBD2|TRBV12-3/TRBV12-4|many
TGTGCCAGCAGTCCGGACGGGAGGGGTACAGATACGCAGTATTTT
CASSPDGRGTDTQYF
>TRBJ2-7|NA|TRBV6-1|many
TGTGCCAGCAGTGAAGTGAAGGGCAGCTCCTACGAGCAGTACTTC
CASSEVKGSSYEQYF
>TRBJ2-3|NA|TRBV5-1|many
TGCGCCAGCAGCTTGGCGGGTGGAGGTGGAAGCACAGATACGCAGTATTTT
CASSLAGGGGSTDTQYF
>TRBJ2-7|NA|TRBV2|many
TGTGCCACCAGGGGAGGCCTCTCCTGGGAGCAGTACTTC
CATRGGLSWEQYF
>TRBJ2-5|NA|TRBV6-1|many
TGTGCCAGCAGAAGGAGGGCAGTTTTTTGGGAGACCCAGTACTTC
CASRRRAVFWETQYF
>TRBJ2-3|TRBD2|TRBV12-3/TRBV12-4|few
TGTGCCAGCAGTTTAGCGGGAGGGCTCGGTATATGGGATACGCAGTATTTT
CASSLAGGLGIWDTQYF
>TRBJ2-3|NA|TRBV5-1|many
TGCGCCAGCAGCCCCAAGGTGTTAGGCACAGATACGCAGTATTTT
CASSPKVLGTDTQYF
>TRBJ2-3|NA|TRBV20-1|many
TGCAGTGCTAGAGGGCCTAGTGACTGGGTGGATACGCAGTATTTT
CSARGPSDWVDTQYF
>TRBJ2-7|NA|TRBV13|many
TGTGCCAGCAGCATCGGACGGTCCTACGAGCAGTACTTC
CASSIGRSYEQYF
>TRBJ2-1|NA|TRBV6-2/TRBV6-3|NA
TGTGCCAGCAGTTACTCGCTTGGGGGACCCTCCTACAATGAGCAGTTCTTC
CASSYSLGGPSYNEQFF
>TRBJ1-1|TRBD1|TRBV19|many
TGTGCCAGTAACGACAGGGGAGGTGGGAACACTGAAGCTTTCTTT
CASNDRGGGNTEAFF
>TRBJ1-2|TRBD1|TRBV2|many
TGTGCCAGCAGTGAATCCGGGACAGGGTATGGCTACACCTTC
CASSESGTGYGYTF
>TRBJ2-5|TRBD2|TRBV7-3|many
TGTGCCAGCACCCCCAGCTTATCCGCCGGGACTAGCGGGAGGAGGGGGTGCGAGACCCAGTACTTC
CASTPSLSAGTSGRRGCETQYF
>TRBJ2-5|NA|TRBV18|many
TGTGCCAGCTCACTCCGGGAAAAAGAGACCCAGTACTTC
CASSLREKETQYF
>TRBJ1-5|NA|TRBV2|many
TGTGCCAGCAGGGCAACCACTCAACAGGGAGGCAATCAGCCCCAGCATTTT
CASRATTQQGGNQPQHF
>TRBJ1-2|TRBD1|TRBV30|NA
TGTGCCTGGGACCGGGACAGGGGCTATGGCTACACCTTC
CAWDRDRGYGYTF
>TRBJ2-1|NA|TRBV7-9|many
TGTGCCAGCAGCACAAACAATGAGCAGTTCTTC
CASSTNNEQFF
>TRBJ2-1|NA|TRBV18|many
TGTGCCAGCTCACCAGGAGGGGACAATGAGCAGTTCTTC
CASSPGGDNEQFF
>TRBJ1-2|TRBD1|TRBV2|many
TGTGGGGCAGGGGGATCTAACTATGGCTACACCTTC
CGAGGSNYGYTF
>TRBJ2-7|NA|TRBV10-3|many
TGTGCCATCAGTAGCAGGGAGACGGGGTCCTACGAGCAGTACTTC
CAISSRETGSYEQYF
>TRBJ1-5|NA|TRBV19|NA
TGTGCCAGTAGTATAGAGGGGGGTGATAATCAGCCCCAGCATTTT
CASSIEGGDNQPQHF
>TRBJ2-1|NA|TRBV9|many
TGTGCCAGCAGCGGAGAGTGGGAAAGCTCCTACAATGAGCAGTTCTTC
CASSGEWESSYNEQFF
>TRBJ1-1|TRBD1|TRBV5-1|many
TGCGCCAGCAGCTCTATGGACAGGGGTGTGAACACTGAAGCTTTCTTT
CASSSMDRGVNTEAFF
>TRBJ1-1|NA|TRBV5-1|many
TGCGCCAGCAGCTACAAAGGACCGACGAACACTGAAGCTTTCTTT
CASSYKGPTNTEAFF
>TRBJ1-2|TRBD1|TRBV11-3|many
TGTGCCAGCAGATCGAAGGGGACAGACTATGGCTACACCTTC
CASRSKGTDYGYTF
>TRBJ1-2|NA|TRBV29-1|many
TGCAGCGTTGTAGGCGGCTATGGCTACACCTTC
CSVVGGYGYTF
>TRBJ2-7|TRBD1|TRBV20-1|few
TGCAGTTCGGGACAGGGCCTCTCCTACGAGCAGTACTTC
CSSGQGLSYEQYF
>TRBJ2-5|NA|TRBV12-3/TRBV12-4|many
TGTGCCAGCAGCAGGGGCACGGGAGAGACCCAGTACTTC
CASSRGTGETQYF
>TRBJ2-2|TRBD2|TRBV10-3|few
TGTGCCATCAGTGAGACGACTAGCGGGGCGAACACCGGGGAGCTGTTTTTT
CAISETTSGANTGELFF
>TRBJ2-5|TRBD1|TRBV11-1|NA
TGTGCCAGCAGCTCCAGGACAGGTTCCCAAGAGACCCAGTACTTC
CASSSRTGSQETQYF
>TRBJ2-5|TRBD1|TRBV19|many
TGTGCCACCACATCCCCGGGACAGGGGAAAGAGACCCAGTACTTC
CATTSPGQGKETQYF